Listed here are 5 T cell receptor beta chains from one sample, sequenced in a study of blood T cell repertoires in COVID-19 (dated by TCRdb to 2018 to 2020). Library preparation employed the immunoSEQ multiplex PCR assay. The table comes from immuneACCESS by way of TCRdb, which keeps in-frame sequences with V and J called. Part of the clones is missing from these tables; in studies checked, under half for an unresolved V gene and the rest for unknown reasons. The sample data list around 130,000 clones, and roughly 86% of these were observed just once. The top ten clones comprise 3% to 3.5% of the sample. The specimen sequenced was PBMCs or T cells enriched from blood (not recorded which). These receptors all come from a woman between 45 and 60 years old with acute COVID-19.

This clone was seen a few times. The V call is TRBV5-1, the J call TRBJ2-1, with a weak D call TRBD1 (6 bases). The germline V gene encodes CDR1 SGHRS and CDR2 YFSETQ. Between the trimmed V and J ends, which lost 3 bases and 8 bases, there was a span of 9 bases. CDR3 length: 12 residues. The CDR3 sequence: CASSSRGDEQFF. The CDR3 bases are TGCGCCAGCAGCTCCAGGGGTGATGAGCAGTTCTTC.

The V gene is TRBV3-1 (or the pseudogene TRBV3-2), the J gene TRBJ1-1, with D hard to call. The CDR3 covers 15 residues. Germline values: CDR1 LGHDT, CDR2 YNNKEL (reference sequence). With 1 base removed from V and 2 bases from J, the gap between germline ends came to 11 bases. The CDR3 region is CASSQGSQHNTEAFF. CDR3 nucleotide sequence: TGTGCCAGCAGCCAAGGCTCCCAACATAACACTGAAGCTTTCTTT.

The sample holds one count of this clone. The chain is built from TRBV25-1 and TRBJ2-3; D remains ambiguous. Germline CDR1 is MGHDK and CDR2 is SYGVNS. V lost 3 bases and J lost 2, with 18 bases in between. The CDR3 spans 17 residues. CDR3 in DNA: TGTGCCAGCAGTGACCCAGCTGGCGGAATACTCACAGATACGCAGTATTTT. Its protein is CASSDPAGGILTDTQYF.

This clone was found once. This sample also contains other DNA sequences that code for the same CDR3. The chain joins TRBV11-2 to TRBJ2-7; D uncertain. CDR1 and CDR2 (germline): SGHAT, FQNNGV. The CDR3 consists of 12 residues. Between the trimmed V and J ends, which lost 0 bases and 3 bases, there was a span of 3 bases. For the CDR3, the DNA is TGTGCCAGCAGCTTAGACCGCTACGAGCAGTACTTC. Translation: CASSLDRYEQYF.

V gene TRBV9 combines with J gene TRBJ1-2; no clear D gene. The germline V and J ends were trimmed by 0 bases and 6 bases, with 21 bases remaining between them. There are 17 residues in the CDR3. Germline V CDR1 and CDR2: SGDLS, YYNGEE. The CDR3, as DNA: TGTGCCAGCAGCGTAGGGGGAGCGGGGTTGGGAACGGATGGCTACACCTTC. Protein product: CASSVGGAGLGTDGYTF.